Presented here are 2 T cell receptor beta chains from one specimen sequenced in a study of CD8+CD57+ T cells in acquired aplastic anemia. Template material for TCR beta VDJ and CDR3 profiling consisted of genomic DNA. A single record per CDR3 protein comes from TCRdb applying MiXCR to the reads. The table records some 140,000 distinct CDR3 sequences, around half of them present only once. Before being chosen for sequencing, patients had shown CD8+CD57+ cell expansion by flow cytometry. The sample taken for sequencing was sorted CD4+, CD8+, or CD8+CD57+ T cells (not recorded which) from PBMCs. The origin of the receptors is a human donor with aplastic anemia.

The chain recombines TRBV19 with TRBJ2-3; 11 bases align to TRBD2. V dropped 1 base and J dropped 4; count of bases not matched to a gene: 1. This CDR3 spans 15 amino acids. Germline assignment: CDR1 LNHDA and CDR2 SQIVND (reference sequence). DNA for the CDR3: TGTGCCAGTAGTATAGCTAGCGGGGGGCCAGATACGCAGTATTTT. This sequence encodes CASSIASGGPDTQYF.

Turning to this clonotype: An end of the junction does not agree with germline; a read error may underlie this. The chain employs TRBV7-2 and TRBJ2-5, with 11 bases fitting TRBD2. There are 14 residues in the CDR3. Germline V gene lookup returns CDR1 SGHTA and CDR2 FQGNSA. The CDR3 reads CASSARLAGETQYF. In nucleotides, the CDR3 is TGTGCTAGCAGCGCTCGACTAGCGGGGGAGACCCAGTACTTC.